This TCR beta chain was captured in a study of cytomegalovirus exposure and HLA in healthy donors. Study at large: The 90 to 150 validation repertoires used a platform that matched the one used for the 550 to 800 first-cohort repertoires, as a later analysis reported.

Among the 110 or so subjects of the validation cohort, separate from the roughly 730-subject first cohort, were the donors. Trimming left V 0 bases short and J 1 base short, with 10 bases between. Germline CDR1 is LNHNV and CDR2 is YYDKDF (reference sequence). The CDR3 is 16 amino acids. Profiling relied on immunoSEQ multiplex PCR, and the TCRdb table lists in-frame clones only, not all of them. The sample has about 120,000 clones, more than 70% seen once. Regarding the study as a whole: Among TCR beta chains, those listed as cytomegalovirus-associated numbered about 150. Some public TCRs appeared in many individuals, while most sequences were rare.

Comments on this clone: Its antigen remains unidentified.

The source material was PBMCs. The TCR was taken from a man aged 18 to 30 in good health and CMV-seronegative. The rearrangement uses TRBV15 and TRBJ1-5; D is uncertain. The CDR3, as DNA: TGTGCCACCAGCAGAGAGAGGTTAATGAGCAATCAGCCCCAGCATTTT. Translating gives CATSRERLMSNQPQHF.